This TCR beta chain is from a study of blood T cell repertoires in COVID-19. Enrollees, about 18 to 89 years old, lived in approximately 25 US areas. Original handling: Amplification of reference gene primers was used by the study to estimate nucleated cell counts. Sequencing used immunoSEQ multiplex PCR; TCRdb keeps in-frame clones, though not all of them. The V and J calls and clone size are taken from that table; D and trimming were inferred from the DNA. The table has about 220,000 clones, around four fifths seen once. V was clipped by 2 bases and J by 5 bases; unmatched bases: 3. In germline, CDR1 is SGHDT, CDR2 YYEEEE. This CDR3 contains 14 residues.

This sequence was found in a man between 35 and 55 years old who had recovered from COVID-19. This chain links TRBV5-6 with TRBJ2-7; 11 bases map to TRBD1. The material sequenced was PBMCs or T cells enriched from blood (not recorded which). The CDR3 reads CASSFGQGAHEQYF. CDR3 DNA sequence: TGTGCCAGCAGCTTTGGACAGGGGGCCCACGAGCAGTACTTC.